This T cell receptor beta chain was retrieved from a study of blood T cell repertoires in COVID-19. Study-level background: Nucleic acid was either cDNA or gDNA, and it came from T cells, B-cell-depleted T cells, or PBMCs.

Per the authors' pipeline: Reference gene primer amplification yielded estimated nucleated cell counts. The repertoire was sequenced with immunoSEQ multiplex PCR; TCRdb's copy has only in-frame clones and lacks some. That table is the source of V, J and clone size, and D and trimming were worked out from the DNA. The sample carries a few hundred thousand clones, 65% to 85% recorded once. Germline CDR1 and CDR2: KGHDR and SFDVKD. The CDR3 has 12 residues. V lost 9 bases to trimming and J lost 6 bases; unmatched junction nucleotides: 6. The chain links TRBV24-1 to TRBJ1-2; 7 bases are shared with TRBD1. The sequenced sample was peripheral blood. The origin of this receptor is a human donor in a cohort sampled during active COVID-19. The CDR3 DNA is TGTGCCACCGGGGGACAGATAGATGGCTACACCTTC. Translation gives CATGGQIDGYTF.